The 18 T cell receptor beta chains given below trace back to one sample, sequenced in a study of blood T cell repertoires in COVID-19. This table comes from immunoSEQ multiplex PCR, and its TCRdb copy is limited to in-frame clones, with some not included. The table lists roughly 140,000 clones, 75% to 85% of them singletons. Sequenced input: peripheral blood. These receptor sequences come from a man aged 60-69 years with active or convalescent COVID-19.

V usage is TRBV18 and J usage is TRBJ2-3; 8 bases are shared with TRBD1. After removal of 2 bases from V and 1 base from J, the junction contained 8 bases not matched to a gene. Germline-derived CDR1 and CDR2 are KGHSH and LQKENI. The length of the CDR3 is 17 residues. CDR3 loop: CASSPRQGARGTDTQYF. DNA for the CDR3: TGTGCCAGCTCACCAAGGCAGGGGGCGAGGGGCACAGATACGCAGTATTTT.

The chain carries TRBV27 and TRBJ1-2; 8 bases match TRBD1. V shed 3 bases and J 4 bases; nucleotides not matched to a gene: 10. Germline CDR1 is MNHEY and CDR2 is SMNVEV (reference sequence). This CDR3 region has 16 residues. CDR3 amino acids: CASSLIGQGGVYGYTF. CDR3 bases: TGTGCCAGCAGTTTGATTGGACAGGGTGGAGTCTATGGCTACACCTTC.

This chain joins TRBV14 and TRBJ2-3; D might be TRBD1 (6 bases). From germline, CDR1 is SGHDN and CDR2 FVKESK. V was pared by 1 base and J by 10 bases, with 24 bases between. The CDR3 is 17 amino acids. This CDR3 is CASSQGAIGGTARAQYF. DNA for the CDR3: TGTGCCAGCAGCCAAGGTGCGATTGGGGGCACTGCAAGAGCGCAGTATTTT.

This rearrangement joins TRBV4-1 to TRBJ2-7; 9 bases map to TRBD2. Germline assignment: CDR1 MGHRA and CDR2 YSYEKL. This CDR3 contains 17 residues. V dropped 1 base and J dropped 2; count of bases not matched to a gene: 9. The CDR3 nucleotides read TGCGCCAGCAGCCAAGCTCGGGATAGCGGGGGAACCTACGAGCAGTACTTC. This gives the protein CASSQARDSGGTYEQYF.

A few counts support this clone. The V gene is TRBV23-1, the J gene TRBJ1-5; no firm D call. TRBV23-1 is reported as an ORF; its role is uncertain. The CDR3 extends over 17 amino acids. Trimming cost V 3 bases and J 1 base, with 16 bases left between them. The CDR3 reads CASSHFVLEGSNQPQHF. In DNA form, the CDR3 reads TGCGCCAGCAGTCACTTCGTGCTGGAGGGAAGCAATCAGCCCCAGCATTTT.

As concerns this clone: This specimen includes other DNA sequences encoding the same CDR3. The chain uses TRBV4-3 and TRBJ1-5; D gene unclear. This CDR3 contains 14 residues. V lost 0 bases, J lost 2 bases, and 5 bases lay in between. Germline values: CDR1 LGHNA, CDR2 YSLEER. The CDR3 DNA reads as TGCGCCAGCAGCCAAGATCGGGGCAATCAGCCCCAGCATTTT. Translating gives CASSQDRGNQPQHF.

This chain connects TRBV5-5 to TRBJ2-1; the match to TRBD2 covers 7 bases. Germline V gives CDR1 SGHKS, CDR2 YYEKEE (reference sequence). V dropped 2 bases and J dropped 4; count of bases not matched to a gene: 3. The CDR3 length is 14 residues. CDR3 region: CASSLNSGYNEQFF. CDR3 bases: TGTGCCAGCAGCTTAAATAGCGGGTACAATGAGCAGTTCTTC.

This chain connects TRBV7-9 to TRBJ1-1, with 11 bases matching TRBD1. The germline V gene encodes CDR1 SEHNR and CDR2 FQNEAQ (reference sequence). The CDR3 runs 16 residues. V was pared by 2 bases and J by 4 bases, with 6 bases of the junction left unmatched. The CDR3 DNA is TGTGCCAGCAGCTTAAGGGACAGGGGGGTTACCACTGAAGCTTTCTTT. The encoded protein is CASSLRDRGVTTEAFF.

V usage is TRBV6-5 and J usage is TRBJ2-1; 8 bases are shared with TRBD2. Germline CDR1 MNHEY, CDR2 SVGAGI. V lost 6 bases and J lost 10; bases outside the gene matches: 11. The CDR3 contains 14 residues. CDR3 loop: CASRILGSGDEQFF. DNA for the CDR3: TGTGCCAGCAGAATCCTGGGTAGCGGGGACGAGCAGTTCTTC.

The chain has TRBV7-8 and TRBJ2-1, with 15 nucleotides matching TRBD2. Germline loops: CDR1 SGHVS, CDR2 FQNEAQ. CDR3 size: 15 residues. Losses at the gene ends were 5 bases for V and 8 bases for J; bases not matched to a gene: 4. The CDR3: CASSPGLAGGHEQFF. The DNA of the CDR3 is TGTGCCAGCAGCCCCGGACTAGCGGGGGGGCATGAGCAGTTCTTC.

This clone was detected a few times. V usage is TRBV4-3 and J usage is TRBJ1-2; TRBD1 matches at 9 bases. Germline assignment: CDR1 LGHNA and CDR2 YSLEER. CDR3 size: 17 residues. Trimming cost V 0 bases and J 2 bases; bases outside gene matches: 7. The CDR3 spells CASSQDPPGTGNYGYTF. CDR3 nucleotide sequence: TGCGCCAGCAGCCAAGACCCTCCTGGGACAGGGAACTATGGCTACACCTTC.

The CDR3 is CASSKSGHNQPQHF. In DNA, the CDR3 is TGTGCCAGCAGCAAATCAGGGCACAATCAGCCCCAGCATTTT. V gene TRBV11-2 combines with J gene TRBJ1-5, with D perhaps TRBD1 (5 bases). The CDR3 extends over 14 amino acids. V lost 5 bases and J 3 bases, leaving 11 bases between the germline ends. The germline V gene encodes CDR1 SGHAT and CDR2 FQNNGV.

This CDR3 reads CASSRKQGPNYGYTF. The CDR3 DNA follows: TGCGCCAGCAGCCGAAAACAGGGACCTAACTATGGCTACACCTTC. The rearrangement uses TRBV4-3 and TRBJ1-2, with a tentative D call TRBD1 (6 bases). The CDR3 totals 15 residues. The V gene lost 4 bases and the J gene lost 0 bases, with 12 bases spanning the gap. Germline loops: CDR1 LGHNA, CDR2 YSLEER.

The chain uses TRBV6-2 or TRBV6-3 and TRBJ1-4; TRBD1 matches 9 bases. Germline values: CDR1 MNHEY, CDR2 SVGEGT. Trimming removed 7 bases from V and 3 bases from J; junction bases left unmatched: 9. The CDR3 runs 16 residues. CDR3 bases: TGTGCCAGCACCCCGGGACAGGGCCCTTCTAATGAAAAACTGTTTTTT. Protein product: CASTPGQGPSNEKLFF.

This chain uses TRBV29-1 with TRBJ1-1; tentative D call: TRBD1 (6 bases). V dropped 3 bases and J dropped 6 bases, with 8 bases sitting between them. This CDR3 contains 11 residues. In germline, CDR1 is SQVTM, CDR2 ANQGSEA. The CDR3 bases are TGCAGCGTTGACAGGGGCGCTGAAGCTTTCTTT. This translates into CSVDRGAEAFF.

V and J are TRBV20-1 and TRBJ2-5, with D possibly TRBD2 on 6 matching bases. V gave up 4 bases and J gave up 5 bases, with 8 bases separating them. The CDR3 extends over 11 amino acids. CDR1 DFQATT and CDR2 SNEGSKA come from the germline V gene (reference sequence). CDR3 sequence: CSATGGETQYF. For the CDR3, the DNA is TGCAGTGCTACAGGAGGGGAGACCCAGTACTTC.

CDR3 coding DNA: TGTGCCACGTCCTATTCGGGGGGTAATCAGCCCCAGCATTTT. It is translated as CATSYSGGNQPQHF. This chain connects TRBV19 to TRBJ1-5; D is possibly TRBD1 (5 bases). V lost 10 bases, J lost 4 bases, and 17 bases lay in between. From germline, CDR1 is LNHDA and CDR2 SQIVND (reference sequence). This CDR3 region has 14 residues.

This chain joins TRBV30 and TRBJ1-6; possibly TRBD1 for D (5 bases). Trimming stripped 2 bases from V and 9 bases from J, with 11 bases between. Germline lookup yields CDR1 GTSNPN and CDR2 SVGIG (reference sequence). The CDR3 consists of 13 residues. The CDR3 reads CAWSPQGSSPLHF. CDR3 nucleotide sequence: TGTGCCTGGAGTCCCCAGGGTAGTTCACCCCTCCACTTT.